Listed here are 20 T cell receptor beta chains from one sample, sequenced in a study of blood T cell repertoires in COVID-19. The method was immunoSEQ multiplex PCR; TCRdb's version includes in-frame clones alone and lacks a portion of them. Seen here are fewer than 300,000 clones, 90% observed once, and the top ten hold 1% to 1.3%. Input material: PBMCs or T cells enriched from blood (not recorded which). Receptors originate from a woman aged 25-40 years who had recovered from COVID-19.

J is TRBJ2-1 and V is TRBV4-3; 11 bases line up with TRBD2. V was pared by 0 bases and J by 3 bases, with 1 base of the junction left unmatched. The germline gives CDR1 LGHNA, CDR2 YSLEER. The CDR3 loop spans 16 amino acids. CDR3 DNA: TGCGCCAGCAGCCAAGACGGGACTAGCGGCTACAATGAGCAGTTCTTC. Translation: CASSQDGTSGYNEQFF.

The chain uses TRBV28 and TRBJ2-7; 8 nucleotides align to TRBD2. Germline V gene data show CDR1 as MDHEN and CDR2 as SYDVKM. The junction had 8 bases not matched to a gene; V was cut back by 3 bases and J by 4 bases. The CDR3 runs 15 residues. CDR3 coding DNA: TGTGCCAGCAGTTTGGTTGAAGCGGGAGAATACGAGCAGTACTTC. It yields the protein CASSLVEAGEYEQYF.

J is TRBJ1-1 and V is TRBV6-5, with D possibly matching TRBD1 (5 bases). Trimming shortened V by 6 bases and J by 4 bases, and 15 bases separated the two germline ends. The CDR3 spans 14 residues. Germline CDR1 reads MNHEY; CDR2 reads SVGAGI. The CDR3: CASRPQGGRTEAFF. CDR3 DNA: TGTGCCAGCAGGCCCCAGGGAGGACGCACTGAAGCTTTCTTT.

The chain couples TRBV6-2 or TRBV6-3 to TRBJ2-5; 9 bases line up with TRBD2. The germline V gene encodes CDR1 MNHEY and CDR2 SVGEGT. The junction had 8 bases not matched to a gene; V was cut back by 2 bases and J by 1 base. The CDR3 length is 17 residues. The CDR3 nucleotides read TGTGCCAGCAGTTACCCTAGCGGGGTAAGATCCCAAGAGACCCAGTACTTC. Translating gives CASSYPSGVRSQETQYF.

The DNA of the CDR3 is TGCAGTGCGCGGAGTGATGAGCAGTTCTTC. Protein: CSARSDEQFF. The chain combines TRBV20-1 with TRBJ2-1; D is unresolved. CDR1 and CDR2 (germline): DFQATT, SNEGSKA (reference sequence). The length of the CDR3 is 10 residues. V lost 6 bases, J lost 8 bases, and 8 bases lay in between.

As concerns this clone: Mismatch with germline at one junction end may stem from a read error. The rearrangement links TRBV6-2 or TRBV6-3 to TRBJ2-7; TRBD2 matches at 7 bases. The CDR3 is 15 residues long. Germline CDR1 and CDR2: MNHEY and SVGEGT. The DNA of the CDR3 is TGTGCCAGCAGTTACGGTCTAGCGGCCTCCAACGAGCAGTACTTC. Translated, it gives CASSYGLAASNEQYF.

The rearrangement links TRBV2 to TRBJ2-3; 9 bases are a match to TRBD1. The CDR3 runs 14 residues. V gave up 9 bases and J gave up 1 base; unmatched junction bases: 5. CDR1 SNHLY and CDR2 FYNNEI come from the germline V gene. CDR3 in DNA: TGTGCCAGTGGGAGGGACAGGGGCACAGATACGCAGTATTTT. Translation: CASGRDRGTDTQYF.

The chain is built from TRBV28 and TRBJ1-2; perhaps TRBD1 as D (6 bases). CDR1 is MDHEN, CDR2 SYDVKM, per germline. Trimming shortened V by 6 bases and J by 5 bases, and 25 bases separated the two germline ends. The CDR3 has 17 amino acids. Written as DNA, the CDR3 is TGTGCCAGCAGGGGGGCGGGGGCCGCAGCTTTCATGTATGGCTACACCTTC. Residues: CASRGAGAAAFMYGYTF.

The chain uses TRBV29-1 and TRBJ2-1; D uncertain. The germline CDR1 and CDR2 sequences are SQVTM and ANQGSEA. V was shortened by 8 bases and J by 0 bases, with 11 bases between the two germline ends. The CDR3 consists of 13 residues. CDR3 amino acids: CSSAESSYNEQFF. In nucleotides, the CDR3 is TGCAGCTCCGCGGAGAGCTCCTACAATGAGCAGTTCTTC.

V usage is TRBV18 and J usage is TRBJ1-1; TRBD1 matches at 8 bases. V trimming: 0 bases; J trimming: 5 bases; junction bases outside the gene matches: 11. Germline V gene sequence: CDR1 KGHSH, CDR2 LQKENI. CDR3 length equals 17 residues. CDR3 residues: CASSPPSGRQGLTEAFF. Written as DNA, the CDR3 is TGTGCCAGCTCACCACCTTCGGGGAGACAGGGGCTGACTGAAGCTTTCTTT.

The chain has TRBV7-2 and TRBJ2-1, with TRBD1 matching 10 bases. Germline V gene lookup returns CDR1 SGHTA and CDR2 FQGNSA. CDR3 length: 18 residues. V was clipped by 1 base and J by 3 bases; unmatched bases: 9. The CDR3 nucleotides read TGTGCCAGCAGCTTAGTAGTTACTAGGACAGGGGGCTACAATGAGCAGTTCTTC. This codes for CASSLVVTRTGGYNEQFF.

The chain recombines TRBV5-6 with TRBJ2-1; 7 nucleotides agree with TRBD2. The junction had 12 bases not matched to a gene; V was cut back by 0 bases and J by 0 bases. Looked up from germline, CDR1 is SGHDT and CDR2 is YYEEEE. The CDR3 contains 19 residues. The CDR3 nucleotides are TGTGCCAGCAGCTTGGGTTACCTTAGCGGGTCCAGCTCCTACAATGAGCAGTTCTTC. The encoded protein is CASSLGYLSGSSSYNEQFF.

The chain combines TRBV30 with TRBJ2-7; the match to TRBD2 covers 7 bases. From germline, CDR1 is GTSNPN and CDR2 SVGIG (reference sequence). V lost 5 bases and J lost 5; bases outside the gene matches: 21. This CDR3 is 17 amino acids long. The DNA of the CDR3 is TGTGCCTGGCCCTTGAATCCCCGACTAGCCATCCTACACGAGCAGTACTTC. Amino acids: CAWPLNPRLAILHEQYF.

The chain carries TRBV5-4 and TRBJ2-1; 8 bases match TRBD1. Per the germline V gene, CDR1 is SGHNT and CDR2 is YYREEE (reference sequence). The V and J ends lost 3 bases and 3 bases, in that order; junction bases with no gene match: 8. The CDR3 runs to 16 residues. In DNA form, the CDR3 reads TGTGCCAGCAGCTCCATGGACAGGGCCGGCTACAATGAGCAGTTCTTC. It specifies CASSSMDRAGYNEQFF.

The chain recombines TRBV5-6 with TRBJ1-2, with TRBD1 as a possible D gene (5 bases). Germline-derived CDR1 and CDR2 are SGHDT and YYEEEE. V lost 4 bases, J lost 2 bases, and 9 bases lay in between. The length of the CDR3 is 13 residues. CDR3: CASSADNNYGYTF. In DNA form, the CDR3 reads TGTGCCAGCAGCGCGGACAACAACTATGGCTACACCTTC.

V and J are TRBV5-6 and TRBJ2-1; 7 bases are a match to TRBD2. V lost 0 bases and J lost 9; bases outside the gene matches: 3. Germline V lookup: CDR1 SGHDT, CDR2 YYEEEE. The CDR3 contains 13 residues. The CDR3: CASSLAWEGEQFF. DNA for the CDR3: TGTGCCAGCAGCTTGGCATGGGAGGGTGAGCAGTTCTTC.

The V gene is TRBV27, the J gene TRBJ1-2, with D possibly TRBD1 on 6 matching bases. Trimming cost V 2 bases and J 0 bases, with 10 bases left between them. The CDR3 runs to 15 residues. Germline loops: CDR1 MNHEY, CDR2 SMNVEV (reference sequence). The CDR3 is CASSLRGHPNYGYTF. CDR3 DNA sequence: TGTGCCAGCAGTTTAAGGGGACACCCTAACTATGGCTACACCTTC.

V gene TRBV5-1 combines with J gene TRBJ1-6; 9 bases match TRBD1. V lost 3 bases and J lost 7; bases outside the gene matches: 5. The CDR3 runs to 15 residues. CDR1 and CDR2 (germline): SGHRS, YFSETQ. For the CDR3, the DNA is TGCGCCAGCAGCTGGAACAGGGGGCCGAATTCACCCCTCCACTTT. Amino acid sequence: CASSWNRGPNSPLHF.

This chain joins TRBV5-5 and TRBJ1-2, with D possibly being TRBD1 (6 bases). The V end lost 1 base, the J end lost 8 bases, and 15 bases lay between the germline ends. In germline, CDR1 is SGHKS, CDR2 YYEKEE (reference sequence). This CDR3 is 14 amino acids long. The CDR3 spells CASSLKGGAYGYTF. DNA of the CDR3: TGTGCCAGCAGCTTGAAGGGGGGGGCATACGGCTACACCTTC. The full variable domain, rest sourced from reference TRBV5-5 and TRBJ1-2, is DAGVTQSPTHLIKTRGQQVTLRCSPISGHKSVSWYQQVLGQGPQFIFQYYEKEERGRGNFPDRFSARQFPNYSSELNVNALLLGDSALYLCASSLKGGAYGYTFGSGTRLTVV.

This CDR3 is CASSFGSRQPQHF. For the CDR3, the DNA is TGTGCCAGCAGTTTTGGTTCCCGGCAGCCCCAGCATTTT. The rearrangement joins TRBV6-5 to TRBJ1-5; D unclear. CDR3 length: 13 amino acids. Germline values: CDR1 MNHEY, CDR2 SVGAGI. V gave up 4 bases and J gave up 7 bases, with 11 bases separating them.